The T cell receptor (beta chain) under discussion was sequenced for a study of blood T cell repertoires in COVID-19. In the original workflow: Amplification of reference gene primers was used by the study to estimate nucleated cell counts. Only in-frame clones appear in the TCRdb table, and some are missing; sequencing was by immunoSEQ multiplex PCR. D and trimming come from the DNA, and the V and J calls and clone size come from that table. The sample gives fewer than 250,000 clones, 83% of which show up once; approximately 2.9% is in the top ten. This clone was counted at least ten times. Trimming took off 5 bases at V and 4 bases at J, with 17 bases between the two ends. Looked up from germline, CDR1 is SEHNR and CDR2 is FQNEAQ (reference sequence). The CDR3 runs 15 residues.

The chain carries TRBV7-9 and TRBJ1-2; no clear D. The TCR comes from a man aged 45-60 years with active or convalescent COVID-19. The sample was peripheral blood. This CDR3 reads CASSGPDAFAYGYTF. The CDR3 region has the DNA TGTGCCAGCAGCGGGCCAGACGCCTTCGCCTATGGCTACACCTTC.